One T cell receptor beta chain is described in this entry. These data are taken from a study of shared clonotypes between healthy human individuals. CDR1 is GTSNPN and CDR2 is SVGIG in the germline V gene (reference sequence). The V and J ends lost 7 bases and 4 bases respectively, with 22 bases between them. The CDR3 contains 15 residues. TCRdb's copy holds only in-frame clones and misses some; the assay was immunoSEQ multiplex PCR. The data hold 2 million to 2.5 million clones, with over 85% observed a single time. The chain is built from TRBV30 and TRBJ1-2; D may be TRBD1 (6 bases). The specimen was naive CD4+ T cells from PBMCs. The subset: CD45RA+ positively selected. This receptor was identified in a young man in good health. Some clones in this sample may be carry-over from other donors' samples. In DNA, the CDR3 is TGTGCCTCCCAGGGAGACAGGCCCCAACTCTATGGCTACACCTTC. Residues: CASQGDRPQLYGYTF.